This T cell receptor (beta chain) was retrieved from a study of blood T cell repertoires in COVID-19. Profiled with immunoSEQ multiplex PCR; TCRdb holds only in-frame clones, not every one. The sample holds about 88,000 clones, 75% to 90% seen once. This CDR3 is 17 amino acids long. Germline values: CDR1 SGHKS, CDR2 YYEKEE (reference sequence). V was clipped by 0 bases and J by 0 bases, with 10 bases between them. This sequence originates from an older man with acute or convalescent COVID-19. The chain employs TRBV5-5 and TRBJ2-6, with D possibly matching TRBD1 (5 bases). Material: peripheral blood. Here the CDR3 DNA reads TGTGCCAGCAGCTTGGAAGGGGCCGGCTCTGGGGCCAACGTCCTGACTTTC. This translates into CASSLEGAGSGANVLTF.